This T cell receptor (beta chain) was profiled in a study of T cells in localized non-small cell lung cancer. Concerning this clone: The antigen is unknown.

Study results and caveats: Heterogeneity stays possible, as sequencing covered only one tumor region. For the top 100 tumor clones, a median about 62 also appeared in adjacent lung. Elevated blood T cell density was associated with longer overall survival.

V lost 4 bases to trimming and J lost 3 bases, with 14 bases between them. The germline gives CDR1 SGHTA, CDR2 FQGTGA. The CDR3 has 15 amino acids. Profiled with immunoSEQ multiplex PCR; TCRdb holds only in-frame clones, not every one. The sample yields tens of thousands of clones, 84% seen once. The sample in question was peripheral blood, obtained before any cancer treatment. The TCR sequence derives from an older female donor with stage I lung adenocarcinoma. The V gene is TRBV7-3, the J gene TRBJ2-3; D unclear. The DNA for the CDR3 is TGTGCCAGCAGCTCTAGTAACCTAGGGACAGATACGCAGTATTTT. Its protein product is CASSSSNLGTDTQYF.